The clone carrying this T cell receptor (beta chain) appeared a few times. Antigen: not known. The data originate from a study of T cells in Graves' hyperthyroidism and ophthalmopathy. Overall study findings and caveats: Most clonotypes expanded in the thyroid (above 0.001) were also present in blood.

The J segment lost 9 bases and the V segment lost 6 bases, leaving 18 bases of the junction unmatched. Germline CDR1 SGHRS, CDR2 YFSETQ. There are 17 residues in the CDR3. The source material, RNA transcripts, was used to amplify TCR beta CDR3 regions. During a first-round RT-PCR of the TCR CDR3, the HTBI primer set was used. Using its own MiXCR run on the multiplex PCR reads, TCRdb lists one record per CDR3 protein. The table lists around 490,000 distinct CDR3 sequences, roughly 21% of them singletons. The sequence was collected from a man between 35 and 55 years old with Graves' ophthalmopathy. The sample comprised blood. V and J are TRBV5-1 and TRBJ2-1; 10 nucleotides agree with TRBD2. CDR3 region: CASTRQIAGGLRLEQFF. The DNA of the CDR3 is TGCGCCAGCACCCGTCAGATAGCGGGAGGCCTAAGGCTTGAGCAGTTCTTC.